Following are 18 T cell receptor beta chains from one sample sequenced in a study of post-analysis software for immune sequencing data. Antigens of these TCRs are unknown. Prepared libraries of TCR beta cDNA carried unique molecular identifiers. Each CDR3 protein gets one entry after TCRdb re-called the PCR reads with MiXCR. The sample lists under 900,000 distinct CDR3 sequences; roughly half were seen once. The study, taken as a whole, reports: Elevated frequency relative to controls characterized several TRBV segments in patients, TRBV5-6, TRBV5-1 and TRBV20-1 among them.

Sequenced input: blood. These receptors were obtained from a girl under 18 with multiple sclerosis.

As DNA, the CDR3 is TGCAGCGTTGAAGAAAGTGGTGGAAACACCATATATTTT. Its translation is CSVEESGGNTIYF. The V gene is TRBV29-1, the J gene TRBJ1-3, with D unresolved. This CDR3 region has 13 residues. V shed 0 bases and J shed 3 bases, with 6 bases lying between them. CDR1 SQVTM and CDR2 ANQGSEA come from the germline V gene.

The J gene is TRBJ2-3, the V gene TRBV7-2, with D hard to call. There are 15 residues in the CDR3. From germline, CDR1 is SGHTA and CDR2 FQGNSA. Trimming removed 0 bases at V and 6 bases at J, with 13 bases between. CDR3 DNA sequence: TGTGCCAGCAGCTTAGCCTTGGGTAAGACGGATACGCAGTATTTT. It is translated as CASSLALGKTDTQYF.

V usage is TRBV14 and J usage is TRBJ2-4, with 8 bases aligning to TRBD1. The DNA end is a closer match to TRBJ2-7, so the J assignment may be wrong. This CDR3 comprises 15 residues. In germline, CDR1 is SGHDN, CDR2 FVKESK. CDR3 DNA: TGTGCCAGCAGCCAAGCGGCCAGGGGGCTCTACGAGCAGTACTTC. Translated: CASSQAARGLYEQYF.

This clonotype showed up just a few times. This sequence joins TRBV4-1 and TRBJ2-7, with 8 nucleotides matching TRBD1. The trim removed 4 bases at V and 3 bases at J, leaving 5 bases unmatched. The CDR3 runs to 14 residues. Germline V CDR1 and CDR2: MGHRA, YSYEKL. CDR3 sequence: CASSPDRVLYEQYF. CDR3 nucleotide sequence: TGCGCCAGCAGCCCGGACAGGGTTCTCTACGAGCAGTACTTC.

CDR3 protein: CAISQTSGSTYNEQFF. The CDR3 DNA sequence: TGTGCCATCAGCCAGACTAGCGGGAGCACCTACAATGAGCAGTTCTTC. The chain employs TRBV10-3 and TRBJ2-1; TRBD2 agrees at 12 bases. Germline CDR1 ENHRY, CDR2 SYGVKD. The CDR3 covers 16 residues. V lost 6 bases and J lost 2; bases outside the gene matches: 5.

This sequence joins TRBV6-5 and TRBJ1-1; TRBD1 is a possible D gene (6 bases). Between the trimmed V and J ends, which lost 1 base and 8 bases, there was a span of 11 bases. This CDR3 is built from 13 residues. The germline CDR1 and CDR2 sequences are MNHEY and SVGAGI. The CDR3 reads CASSYFGGLEAFF. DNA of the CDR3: TGTGCCAGCAGTTACTTCGGGGGGCTGGAAGCTTTCTTT.

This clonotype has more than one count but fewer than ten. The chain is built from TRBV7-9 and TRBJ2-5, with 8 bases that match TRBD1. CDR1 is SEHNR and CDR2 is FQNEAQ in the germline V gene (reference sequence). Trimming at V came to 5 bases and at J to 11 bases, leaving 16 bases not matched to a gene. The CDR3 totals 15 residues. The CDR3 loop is CASSSQTGAMGEQYF. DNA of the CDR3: TGTGCCAGCAGCAGTCAGACAGGGGCCATGGGGGAGCAGTACTTC.

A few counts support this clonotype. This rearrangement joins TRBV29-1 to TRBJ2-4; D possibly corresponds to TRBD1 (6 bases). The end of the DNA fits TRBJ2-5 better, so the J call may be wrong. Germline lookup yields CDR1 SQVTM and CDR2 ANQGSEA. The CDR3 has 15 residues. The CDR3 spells CSVDDGNRVVETQYF. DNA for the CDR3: TGCAGCGTTGATGACGGCAACAGGGTGGTGGAGACCCAGTACTTC.

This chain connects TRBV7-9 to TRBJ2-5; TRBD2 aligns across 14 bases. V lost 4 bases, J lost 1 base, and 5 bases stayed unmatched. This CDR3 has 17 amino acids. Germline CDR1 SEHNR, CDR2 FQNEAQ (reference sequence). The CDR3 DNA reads TGTGCCAGCAGCTCAGGGACTAGCGGGAGTGCCCAAGAGACCCAGTACTTC. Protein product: CASSSGTSGSAQETQYF. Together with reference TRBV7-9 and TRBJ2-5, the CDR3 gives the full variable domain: DTGVSQNPRHKITKRGQNVTFRCDPISEHNRLYWYRQTLGQGPEFLTYFQNEAQLEKSRLLSDRFSAERPKGSFSTLEIQRTEQGDSAMYLCASSSGTSGSAQETQYFGPGTRLLVL.

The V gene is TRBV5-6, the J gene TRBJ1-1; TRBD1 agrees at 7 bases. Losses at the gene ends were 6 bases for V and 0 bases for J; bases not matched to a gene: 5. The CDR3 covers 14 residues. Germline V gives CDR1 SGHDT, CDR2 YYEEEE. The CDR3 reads CASNRDRVNTEAFF. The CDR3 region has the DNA TGTGCCAGCAACCGGGACAGAGTGAACACTGAAGCTTTCTTT.

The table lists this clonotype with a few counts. The CDR3 DNA follows: TGTGCCAGCAGCCCCACCGGGACAGGGCTTAATGGCTACACCTTC. This gives the protein CASSPTGTGLNGYTF. This chain joins TRBV7-2 and TRBJ1-2; TRBD1 agrees at 9 bases. In germline, CDR1 is SGHTA, CDR2 FQGNSA. This CDR3 has 15 residues. V lost 5 bases, J lost 6 bases, and 10 bases stayed unmatched.

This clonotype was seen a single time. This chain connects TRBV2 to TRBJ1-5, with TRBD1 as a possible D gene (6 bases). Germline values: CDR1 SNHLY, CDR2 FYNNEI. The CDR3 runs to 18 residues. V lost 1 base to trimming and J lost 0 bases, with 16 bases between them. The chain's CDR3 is CASSEGDTLTSSNQPQHF. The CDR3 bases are TGTGCCAGCAGTGAAGGGGACACCCTTACCTCTAGCAATCAGCCCCAGCATTTT.

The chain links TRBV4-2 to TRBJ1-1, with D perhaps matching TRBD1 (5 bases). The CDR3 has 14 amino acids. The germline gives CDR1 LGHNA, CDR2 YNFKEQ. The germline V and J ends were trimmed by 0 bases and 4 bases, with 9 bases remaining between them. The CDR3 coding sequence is TGTGCCAGCAGCCAAGATCGCCAGGGCACTGAAGCTTTCTTT. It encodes CASSQDRQGTEAFF.

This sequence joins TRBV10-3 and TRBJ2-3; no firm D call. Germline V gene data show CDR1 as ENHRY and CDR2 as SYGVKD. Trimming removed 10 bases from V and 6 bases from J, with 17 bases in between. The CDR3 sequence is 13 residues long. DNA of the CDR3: TGTGCCACCCTAGACTCTACGGCCGATACGCAGTATTTT. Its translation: CATLDSTADTQYF.

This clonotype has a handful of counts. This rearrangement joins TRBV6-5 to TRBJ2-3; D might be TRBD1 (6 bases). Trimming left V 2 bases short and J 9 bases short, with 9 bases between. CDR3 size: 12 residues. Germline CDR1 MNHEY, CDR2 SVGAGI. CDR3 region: CASSYGQGTQYF. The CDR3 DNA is TGTGCCAGCAGTTACGGGCAGGGGACGCAGTATTTT.

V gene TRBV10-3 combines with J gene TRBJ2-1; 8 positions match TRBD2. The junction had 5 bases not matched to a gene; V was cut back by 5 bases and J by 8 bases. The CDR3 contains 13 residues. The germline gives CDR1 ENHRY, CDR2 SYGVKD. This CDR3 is CAISPTSADEQFF. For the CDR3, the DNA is TGTGCCATCAGTCCGACTAGCGCCGATGAGCAGTTCTTC.

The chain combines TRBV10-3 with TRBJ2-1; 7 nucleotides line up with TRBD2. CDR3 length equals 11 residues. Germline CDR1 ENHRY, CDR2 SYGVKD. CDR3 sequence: CAHGGYNEQFF. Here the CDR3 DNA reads TGTGCTCACGGGGGGTACAATGAGCAGTTCTTC.

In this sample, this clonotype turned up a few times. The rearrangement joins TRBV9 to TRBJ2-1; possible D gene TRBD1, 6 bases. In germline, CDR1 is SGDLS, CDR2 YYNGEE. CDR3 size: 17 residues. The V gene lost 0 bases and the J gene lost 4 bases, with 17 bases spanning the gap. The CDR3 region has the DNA TGTGCCAGCAGCGTAGAGTCGGTCCGGGACACTTACAATGAGCAGTTCTTC. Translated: CASSVESVRDTYNEQFF.